This T cell receptor beta chain was identified during a study of T-cell memory formation after mild COVID-19. Study results and limitations: Balance between CD4 and CD8 was seen in clones contracting day 15 to 85, and a CD4+ lean was seen in later expanders.

The CDR3 sequence is 15 residues long. CDR1 LNHDA and CDR2 SQIVND come from the germline V gene (reference sequence). The V and J ends lost 5 bases and 6 bases respectively, with 16 bases between them. About this clonotype: What it binds is not known.

TCRdb reprocessed the 5' RACE reads via MiXCR and lists one record per CDR3 protein. The repertoire holds some 330,000 distinct CDR3 sequences, with about 21% as singletons. The TCR was taken from an adult woman who had mild COVID-19 (a few samples of this study predate the infection). Cell type and time point are not known. Sequences were obtained from PBMCs or a T cell subset sorted from them (not recorded which). V is TRBV19 and J is TRBJ1-4; D not certain. In DNA form, the CDR3 reads TGTGCCAGTAGTTTCAGGCGTCGAGGATATGAAAAACTGTTTTTT. Translated: CASSFRRRGYEKLFF. Filled out from reference TRBV19 and TRBJ1-4, the complete variable domain reads DGGITQSPKYLFRKEGQNVTLSCEQNLNHDAMYWYRQDPGQGLRLIYYSQIVNDFQKGDIAEGYSVSREKKESFPLTVTSAQKNPTAFYLCASSFRRRGYEKLFFGSGTQLSVL.